The 20 T cell receptor beta chains presented below share a single source sample, sequenced in a study of T-cell memory formation after mild COVID-19. TCRdb independently ran MiXCR on the 5' RACE reads; one entry per CDR3 protein. The sample holds about 420,000 distinct CDR3 sequences, 23% seen once. The sequenced sample consisted of PBMCs or a T cell subset sorted from them (not recorded which). All receptors derive from an adult woman who had mild COVID-19 (a few samples of this study predate the infection). Cell type and time point are not known.

The rearrangement uses TRBV4-3 and TRBJ1-4; TRBD1 is a possible D gene (5 bases). Trimming pared 0 bases from V and 7 bases from J, leaving 15 bases between. The CDR3 is 16 amino acids. Germline V gives CDR1 LGHNA, CDR2 YSLEER. CDR3 nucleotide sequence: TGCGCCAGCAGCCAAGATTTGTCGGCAGGGTTTGAAAAACTGTTTTTT. Its protein is CASSQDLSAGFEKLFF.

This clonotype was seen only a few times. The chain joins TRBV20-1 to TRBJ1-3; D ambiguous. The V gene lost 6 bases and the J gene lost 0 bases, with 15 bases spanning the gap. Germline V gene sequence: CDR1 DFQATT, CDR2 SNEGSKA (reference sequence). The CDR3 consists of 15 residues. The chain's CDR3 is CSARSSYYSGNTIYF. The CDR3 coding sequence is TGCAGTGCGAGATCCTCCTATTACTCTGGAAACACCATATATTTT.

The chain joins TRBV29-1 to TRBJ1-1; 7 bases line up with TRBD1. This CDR3 spans 13 amino acids. The trim removed 2 bases at V and 6 bases at J, leaving 6 bases unmatched. CDR1 is SQVTM, CDR2 ANQGSEA, per germline. The CDR3 region is CSVEQGVIAEAFF. CDR3 nucleotides: TGCAGCGTTGAACAGGGGGTGATCGCTGAAGCTTTCTTT. Combining the CDR3 with reference TRBV29-1 and TRBJ1-1 gives the whole variable domain SAVISQKPSRDICQRGTSLTIQCQVDSQVTMMFWYRQQPGQSLTLIATANQGSEATYESGFVIDKFPISRPNLTFSTLTVSNMSPEDSSIYLCSVEQGVIAEAFFGQGTRLTVV.

The genes are TRBV12-3 or TRBV12-4 and TRBJ2-3, with 8 positions matching TRBD2. The CDR3 has 15 residues. The J segment lost 2 bases and the V segment lost 5 bases, leaving 6 bases of the junction unmatched. This CDR3 reads CASSRIAGYTDTQYF. In DNA, the CDR3 is TGTGCCAGCAGTCGTATAGCGGGGTACACAGATACGCAGTATTTT.

This clonotype was detected a few times. The chain employs TRBV3-1 and TRBJ2-5; D uncertain. Trimming stripped 6 bases from V and 4 bases from J, with 12 bases between. Germline V gives CDR1 LGHDT, CDR2 YNNKEL (reference sequence). The CDR3 has 13 residues. The CDR3 region is CASRPLGGETQYF. Here the CDR3 DNA reads TGTGCCAGCAGACCTCTAGGCGGAGAGACCCAGTACTTC.

V usage is TRBV6-5 and J usage is TRBJ2-1; a weak D match, TRBD1 (6 bases). Germline CDR1 and CDR2: MNHEY and SVGAGI. The CDR3 runs 16 residues. The V and J ends lost 2 bases and 5 bases respectively, with 16 bases between them. This CDR3 is CASSYRRGRRDNEQFF. The CDR3, as DNA: TGTGCCAGCAGTTACCGCAGGGGAAGGAGAGACAATGAGCAGTTCTTC.

This sequence joins TRBV11-2 and TRBJ1-5; a weak D match, TRBD1 (5 bases). Germline-derived CDR1 and CDR2 are SGHAT and FQNNGV. The CDR3 runs to 15 residues. V was clipped by 5 bases and J by 7 bases, with 18 bases between them. The CDR3 reads CASSQTSQGGQPQHF. The CDR3, as DNA: TGTGCCAGCAGCCAAACGTCGCAGGGAGGACAGCCCCAGCATTTT. Supplemented by reference TRBV11-2 and TRBJ1-5, the full variable domain reads EAGVAQSPRYKIIEKRQSVAFWCNPISGHATLYWYQQILGQGPKLLIQFQNNGVVDDSQLPKDRFSAERLKGVDSTLKIQPAKLEDSAVYLCASSQTSQGGQPQHFGDGTRLSIL.

The table lists this clonotype with many counts. The chain employs TRBV28 and TRBJ2-7, with 8 bases matching TRBD1. Germline CDR1 and CDR2: MDHEN and SYDVKM. The CDR3 sequence is 12 residues long. Losses at the gene ends were 10 bases for V and 4 bases for J; bases not matched to a gene: 6. CDR3 nucleotide sequence: TGTGCCATCATGGGACAGGCGTACGAGCAGTACTTC. Translated, it gives CAIMGQAYEQYF.

This clonotype was detected only a few times. J is TRBJ2-7 and V is TRBV25-1; 8 positions match TRBD1. CDR3 length: 17 amino acids. Germline V CDR1 and CDR2: MGHDK, SYGVNS. V was pared by 2 bases and J by 5 bases, with 14 bases of the junction left unmatched. This CDR3 reads CASSEPLRQGRSDEQYF. The CDR3, as DNA: TGTGCCAGCAGTGAACCCCTGCGACAGGGGCGATCTGACGAGCAGTACTTC.

Only a few counts were recorded for this clonotype. The chain combines TRBV2 with TRBJ1-5, with TRBD1 identical over 7 bases. The CDR3 totals 14 residues. V dropped 4 bases and J dropped 4; count of bases not matched to a gene: 4. Germline V gene sequence: CDR1 SNHLY, CDR2 FYNNEI. The DNA for the CDR3 is TGTGCCAGCAGTGGGGGACAGAAGAATCAGCCCCAGCATTTT. Its translation: CASSGGQKNQPQHF.

V usage is TRBV9 and J usage is TRBJ2-7; tentatively, D is TRBD1 (6 bases). The CDR3 extends over 15 amino acids. V was shortened by 0 bases and J by 3 bases, with 13 bases between the two germline ends. The germline CDR1 and CDR2 sequences are SGDLS and YYNGEE. The CDR3 loop reads CASSVGSGANYEQYF. CDR3 bases: TGTGCCAGCAGCGTAGGGTCAGGGGCGAACTACGAGCAGTACTTC.

This clonotype has only a few counts. The chain carries TRBV6-2 or TRBV6-3 and TRBJ1-1, with D possibly matching TRBD1 (5 bases). The CDR3 sequence is 13 residues long. V was shortened by 0 bases and J by 11 bases, with 13 bases between the two germline ends. Germline V gene sequence: CDR1 MNHEY, CDR2 SVGEGT. The CDR3 spells CASSYSGPSGAFF. CDR3 coding DNA: TGTGCCAGCAGTTACTCGGGACCATCTGGGGCTTTCTTT.

This rearrangement joins TRBV5-1 to TRBJ2-1; TRBD1 or TRBD2 may be the D gene (6 bases each). The germline V gene has CDR1 SGHRS and CDR2 YFSETQ. This CDR3 comprises 17 residues. The V end lost 2 bases, the J end lost 0 bases, and 15 bases lay between the germline ends. As DNA, the CDR3 is TGCGCCAGCAGCTTTAGGGGGGTTAAAAGCTCCTACAATGAGCAGTTCTTC. Translating gives CASSFRGVKSSYNEQFF.

This clonotype was recorded a few times. The chain links TRBV4-3 to TRBJ2-4; D gene unclear. V lost 0 bases to trimming and J lost 0 bases, with 6 bases between them. The CDR3 loop spans 15 amino acids. Germline V lookup: CDR1 LGHNA, CDR2 YSLEER. CDR3 region: CASSQEGLAKNIQYF. The DNA of the CDR3 is TGCGCCAGCAGCCAAGAAGGCTTAGCCAAAAACATTCAGTACTTC.

The chain has TRBV4-1 and TRBJ1-2; TRBD1 is a possible D gene (6 bases). The germline CDR1 and CDR2 sequences are MGHRA and YSYEKL. This CDR3 has 14 residues. The V gene lost 0 bases and the J gene lost 2 bases, with 7 bases spanning the gap. CDR3 bases: TGCGCCAGCAGCCAAGATAGGGGGAACTATGGCTACACCTTC. Translating gives CASSQDRGNYGYTF.

The chain has TRBV4-2 and TRBJ2-7; 7 bases line up with TRBD2. This CDR3 spans 16 amino acids. The germline gives CDR1 LGHNA, CDR2 YNFKEQ. V gave up 5 bases and J gave up 2 bases; unmatched junction bases: 12. CDR3 residues: CASSELRTRSTYEQYF. The CDR3 DNA sequence: TGTGCCAGCAGCGAACTTCGGACTAGAAGCACCTACGAGCAGTACTTC.

This clonotype was seen a handful of times. The CDR3 DNA follows: TGTGCCAGCAGCTTATTGGGGTTGAACTCCTACAATGAGCAGTTCTTC. Amino acid sequence: CASSLLGLNSYNEQFF. The chain recombines TRBV11-2 with TRBJ2-1; D is uncertain. CDR3 length equals 16 residues. Germline CDR1 SGHAT, CDR2 FQNNGV. The V end lost 2 bases, the J end lost 0 bases, and 11 bases lay between the germline ends.

In this sample, this clonotype turned up a few times. V is TRBV20-1 and J is TRBJ2-3; tentative D call: TRBD2 (6 bases). V lost 4 bases and J 0 bases, leaving 8 bases between the germline ends. In germline, CDR1 is DFQATT, CDR2 SNEGSKA (reference sequence). The CDR3 totals 13 residues. Here the CDR3 DNA reads TGCAGTGCTAATAGCGGCAGCACAGATACGCAGTATTTT. Its protein product is CSANSGSTDTQYF.

The chain recombines TRBV7-9 with TRBJ1-1; tentatively, D is TRBD1 (5 bases). Trimming took 5 bases from V and 4 from J, leaving 20 bases between them. CDR1 and CDR2 from the germline V gene are SEHNR and FQNEAQ (reference sequence). The CDR3 totals 16 residues. CDR3: CASSPTLGGASTEAFF. The CDR3 coding sequence is TGTGCCAGCAGCCCTACCCTCGGAGGGGCGAGCACTGAAGCTTTCTTT.

The chain joins TRBV7-8 to TRBJ2-2; 11 positions agree with TRBD2. The V gene end was trimmed by 1 base and the J gene end by 3 bases; junction bases not matched to a gene: 4. Germline V gene lookup returns CDR1 SGHVS and CDR2 FQNEAQ. The CDR3 contains 17 residues. CDR3 protein: CASSLETSGIDTGELFF. CDR3 coding DNA: TGTGCCAGCAGCTTAGAGACTAGCGGGATTGACACCGGGGAGCTGTTTTTT.